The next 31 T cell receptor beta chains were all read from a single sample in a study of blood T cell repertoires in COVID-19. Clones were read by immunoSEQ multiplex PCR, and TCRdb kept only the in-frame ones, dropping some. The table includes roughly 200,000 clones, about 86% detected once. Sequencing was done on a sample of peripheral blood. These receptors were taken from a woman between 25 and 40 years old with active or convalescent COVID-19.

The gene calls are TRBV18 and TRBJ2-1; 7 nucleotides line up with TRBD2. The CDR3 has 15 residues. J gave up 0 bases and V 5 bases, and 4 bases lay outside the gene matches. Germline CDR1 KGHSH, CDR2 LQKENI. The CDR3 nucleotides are TGTGCCAGCTCAAGGGGAGGGCCCTCCTACAATGAGCAGTTCTTC. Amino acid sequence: CASSRGGPSYNEQFF.

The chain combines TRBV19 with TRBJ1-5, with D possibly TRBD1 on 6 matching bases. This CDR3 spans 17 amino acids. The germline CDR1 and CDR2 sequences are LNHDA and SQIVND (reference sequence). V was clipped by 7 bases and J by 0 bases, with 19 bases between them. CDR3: CASIKGTPSSSNQPQHF. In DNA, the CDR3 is TGTGCCAGTATCAAGGGGACACCCTCTAGTAGCAATCAGCCCCAGCATTTT.

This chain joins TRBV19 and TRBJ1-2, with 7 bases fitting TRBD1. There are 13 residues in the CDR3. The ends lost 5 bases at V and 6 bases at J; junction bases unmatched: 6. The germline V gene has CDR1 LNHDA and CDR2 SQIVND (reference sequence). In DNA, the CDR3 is TGTGCCAGTAGTCTACAGGGGTACGATGGCTACACCTTC. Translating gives CASSLQGYDGYTF.

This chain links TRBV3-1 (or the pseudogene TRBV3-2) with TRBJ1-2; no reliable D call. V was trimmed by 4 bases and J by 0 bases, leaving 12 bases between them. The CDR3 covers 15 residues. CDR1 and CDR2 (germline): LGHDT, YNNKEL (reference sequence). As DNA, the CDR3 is TGTGCCAGCAGCCTACAACCGACAACTAACTATGGCTACACCTTC. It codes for CASSLQPTTNYGYTF.

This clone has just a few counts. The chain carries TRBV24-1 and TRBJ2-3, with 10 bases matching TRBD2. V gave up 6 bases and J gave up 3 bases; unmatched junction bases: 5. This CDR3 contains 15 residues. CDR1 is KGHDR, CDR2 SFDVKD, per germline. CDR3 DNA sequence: TGTGCCACCAGTCGCCTAGCGGGAGAGACAGATACGCAGTATTTT. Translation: CATSRLAGETDTQYF.

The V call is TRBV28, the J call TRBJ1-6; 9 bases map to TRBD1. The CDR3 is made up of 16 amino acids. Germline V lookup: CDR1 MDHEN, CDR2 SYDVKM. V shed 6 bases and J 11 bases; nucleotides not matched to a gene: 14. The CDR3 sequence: CASRLTTGTGTPPLHF. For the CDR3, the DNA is TGTGCCAGCAGACTAACAACCGGGACAGGGACTCCACCCCTCCACTTT. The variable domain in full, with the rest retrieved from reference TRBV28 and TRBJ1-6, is DVKVTQSSRYLVKRTGEKVFLECVQDMDHENMFWYRQDPGLGLRLIYFSYDVKMKEKGDIPEGYSVSREKKERFSLILESASTNQTSMYLCASRLTTGTGTPPLHFGNGTRLTVT.

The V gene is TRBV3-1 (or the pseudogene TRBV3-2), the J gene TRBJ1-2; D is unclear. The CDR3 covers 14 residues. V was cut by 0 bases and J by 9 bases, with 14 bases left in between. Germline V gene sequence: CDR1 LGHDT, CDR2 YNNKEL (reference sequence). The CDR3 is CASSQDKAGTRYTF. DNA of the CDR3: TGTGCCAGCAGCCAAGATAAGGCAGGTACTCGCTACACCTTC.

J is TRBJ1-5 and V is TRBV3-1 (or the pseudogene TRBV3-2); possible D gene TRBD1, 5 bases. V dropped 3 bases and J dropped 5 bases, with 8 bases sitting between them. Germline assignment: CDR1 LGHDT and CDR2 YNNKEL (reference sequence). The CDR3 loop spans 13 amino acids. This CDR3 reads CASSQTDDQPQHF. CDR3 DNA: TGTGCCAGCAGCCAGACAGACGATCAGCCCCAGCATTTT.

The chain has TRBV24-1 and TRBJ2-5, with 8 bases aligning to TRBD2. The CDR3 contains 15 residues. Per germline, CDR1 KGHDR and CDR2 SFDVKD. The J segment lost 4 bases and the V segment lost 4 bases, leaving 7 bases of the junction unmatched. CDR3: CATSESGRGRETQYF. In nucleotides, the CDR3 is TGTGCCACCAGTGAAAGCGGGAGAGGAAGAGAGACCCAGTACTTC.

This CDR3 reads CASSGGASGSQETQYF. In nucleotides, the CDR3 is TGTGCCAGCAGTGGGGGGGCTAGCGGGAGCCAAGAGACCCAGTACTTC. V and J are TRBV2 and TRBJ2-5; TRBD2 aligns across 10 bases. The CDR3 sequence is 16 residues long. Per the germline V gene, CDR1 is SNHLY and CDR2 is FYNNEI. V lost 4 bases and J lost 1; bases outside the gene matches: 6.

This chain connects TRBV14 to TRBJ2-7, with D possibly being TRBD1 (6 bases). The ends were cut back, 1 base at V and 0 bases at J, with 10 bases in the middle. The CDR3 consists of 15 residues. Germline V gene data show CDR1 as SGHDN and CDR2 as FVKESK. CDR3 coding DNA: TGTGCCAGCAGCCAAGTCAGGGGATCCTCCTACGAGCAGTACTTC. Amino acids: CASSQVRGSSYEQYF.

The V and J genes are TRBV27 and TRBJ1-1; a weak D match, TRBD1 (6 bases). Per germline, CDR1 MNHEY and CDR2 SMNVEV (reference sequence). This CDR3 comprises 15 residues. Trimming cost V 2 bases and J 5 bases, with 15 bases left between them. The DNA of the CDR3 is TGTGCCAGCAGTTTACCCGGGACACCATCAACTGAAGCTTTCTTT. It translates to CASSLPGTPSTEAFF.

For the CDR3, the DNA is TGTGCCAGCAGGTCCGGGTCTAACTATGGCTACACCTTC. It encodes CASRSGSNYGYTF. V gene TRBV28 combines with J gene TRBJ1-2; D remains ambiguous. This CDR3 spans 13 amino acids. Germline CDR1 reads MDHEN; CDR2 reads SYDVKM. V lost 6 bases and J 0 bases, leaving 8 bases between the germline ends.

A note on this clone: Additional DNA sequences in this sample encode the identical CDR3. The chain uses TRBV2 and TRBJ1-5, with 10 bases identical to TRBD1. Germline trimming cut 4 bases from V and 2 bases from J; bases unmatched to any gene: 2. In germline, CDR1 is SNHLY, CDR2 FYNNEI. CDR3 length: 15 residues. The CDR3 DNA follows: TGTGCCAGCAGTGGACAGGGGGCTGGCAATCAGCCCCAGCATTTT. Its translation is CASSGQGAGNQPQHF.

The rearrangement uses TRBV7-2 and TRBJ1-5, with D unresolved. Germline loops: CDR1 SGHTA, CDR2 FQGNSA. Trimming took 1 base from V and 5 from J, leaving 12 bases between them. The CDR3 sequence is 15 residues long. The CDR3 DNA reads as TGTGCCAGCAGCTTAGTTTCGGTTTCGGATCAGCCCCAGCATTTT. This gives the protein CASSLVSVSDQPQHF. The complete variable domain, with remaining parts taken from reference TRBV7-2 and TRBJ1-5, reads GAGVSQSPSNKVTEKGKDVELRCDPISGHTALYWYRQSLGQGLEFLIYFQGNSAPDKSGLPSDRFSAERTGGSVSTLTIQRTQQEDSAVYLCASSLVSVSDQPQHFGDGTRLSIL.

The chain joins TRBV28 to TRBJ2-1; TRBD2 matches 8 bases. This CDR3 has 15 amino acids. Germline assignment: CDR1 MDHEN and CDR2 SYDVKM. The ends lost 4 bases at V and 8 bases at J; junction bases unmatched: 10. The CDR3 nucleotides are TGTGCCAGCAGTTCGAGCGGGAGATGGCGGGATGAGCAGTTCTTC. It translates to CASSSSGRWRDEQFF.

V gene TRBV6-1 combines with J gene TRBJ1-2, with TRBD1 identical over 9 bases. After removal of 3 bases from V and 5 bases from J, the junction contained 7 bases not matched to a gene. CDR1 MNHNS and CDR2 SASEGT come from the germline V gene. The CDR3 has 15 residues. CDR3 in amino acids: CASSDPTGGRYGYTF. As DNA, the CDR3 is TGTGCCAGCAGTGACCCGACAGGGGGGAGATATGGCTACACCTTC.

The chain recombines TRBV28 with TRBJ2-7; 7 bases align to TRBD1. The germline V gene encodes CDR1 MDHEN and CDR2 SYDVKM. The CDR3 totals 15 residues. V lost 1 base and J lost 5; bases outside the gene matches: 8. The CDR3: CASSLYGDSVNEQYF. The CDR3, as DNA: TGTGCCAGCAGTTTATATGGGGACAGTGTAAACGAGCAGTACTTC.

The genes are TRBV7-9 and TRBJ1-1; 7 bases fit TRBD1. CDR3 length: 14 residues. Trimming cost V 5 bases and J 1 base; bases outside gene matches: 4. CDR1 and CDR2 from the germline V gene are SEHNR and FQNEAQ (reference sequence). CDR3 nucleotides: TGTGCCAGCAGCCTAGGGACAGCGAACACTGAAGCTTTCTTT. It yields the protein CASSLGTANTEAFF. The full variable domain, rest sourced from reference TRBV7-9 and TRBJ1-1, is DTGVSQNPRHKITKRGQNVTFRCDPISEHNRLYWYRQTLGQGPEFLTYFQNEAQLEKSRLLSDRFSAERPKGSFSTLEIQRTEQGDSAMYLCASSLGTANTEAFFGQGTRLTVV.

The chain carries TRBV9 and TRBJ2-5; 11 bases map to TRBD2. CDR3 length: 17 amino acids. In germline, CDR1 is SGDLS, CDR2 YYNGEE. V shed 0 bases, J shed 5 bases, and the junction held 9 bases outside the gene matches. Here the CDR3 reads CASSVGFTSGGRETQYF. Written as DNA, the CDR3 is TGTGCCAGCAGCGTAGGGTTTACTAGCGGGGGCAGGGAGACCCAGTACTTC.

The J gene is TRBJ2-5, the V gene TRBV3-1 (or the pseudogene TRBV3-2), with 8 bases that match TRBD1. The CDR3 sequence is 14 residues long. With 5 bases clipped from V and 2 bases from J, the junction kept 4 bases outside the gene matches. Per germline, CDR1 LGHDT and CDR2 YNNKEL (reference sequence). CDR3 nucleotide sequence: TGTGCCAGCAGCTTACAGGGGGGTCAAGAGACCCAGTACTTC. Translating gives CASSLQGGQETQYF.

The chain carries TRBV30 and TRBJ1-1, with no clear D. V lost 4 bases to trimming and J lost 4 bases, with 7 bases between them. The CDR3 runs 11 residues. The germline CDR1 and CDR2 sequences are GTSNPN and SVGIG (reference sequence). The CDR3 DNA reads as TGTGCCTGGACCCTTTCCACTGAAGCTTTCTTT. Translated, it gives CAWTLSTEAFF.

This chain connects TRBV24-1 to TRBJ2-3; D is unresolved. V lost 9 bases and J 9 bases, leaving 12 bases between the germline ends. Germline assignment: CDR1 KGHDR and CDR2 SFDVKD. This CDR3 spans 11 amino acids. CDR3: CATGTLETQYF. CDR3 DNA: TGTGCCACCGGCACCTTGGAGACGCAGTATTTT.

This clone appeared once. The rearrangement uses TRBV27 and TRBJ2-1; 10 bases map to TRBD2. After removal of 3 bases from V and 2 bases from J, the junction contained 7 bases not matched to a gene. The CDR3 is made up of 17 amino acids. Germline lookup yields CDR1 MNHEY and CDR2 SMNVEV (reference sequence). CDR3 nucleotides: TGTGCCAGCAGTTTCCGACTAGCGGGTTCGACCTACAATGAGCAGTTCTTC. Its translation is CASSFRLAGSTYNEQFF.

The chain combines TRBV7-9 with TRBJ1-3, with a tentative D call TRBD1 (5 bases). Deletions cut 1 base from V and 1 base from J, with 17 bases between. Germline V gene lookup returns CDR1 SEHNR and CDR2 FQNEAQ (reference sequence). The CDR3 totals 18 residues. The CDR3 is CASSLEFGTGGSGNTIYF. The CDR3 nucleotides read TGTGCCAGCAGCTTAGAGTTTGGGACTGGAGGATCTGGAAACACCATATATTTT.

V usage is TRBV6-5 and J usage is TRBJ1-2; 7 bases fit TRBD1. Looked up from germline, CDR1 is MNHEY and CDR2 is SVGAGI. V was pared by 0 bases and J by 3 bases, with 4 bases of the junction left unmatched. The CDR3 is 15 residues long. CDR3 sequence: CASSYSNRGYYGYTF. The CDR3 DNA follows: TGTGCCAGCAGTTACTCTAACAGGGGATACTATGGCTACACCTTC.

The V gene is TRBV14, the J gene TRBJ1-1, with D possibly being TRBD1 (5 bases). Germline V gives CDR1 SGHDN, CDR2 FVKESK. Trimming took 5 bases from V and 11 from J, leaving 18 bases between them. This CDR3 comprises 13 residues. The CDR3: CASSLITGVGAFF. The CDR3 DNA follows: TGTGCCAGCAGCTTAATCACGGGGGTAGGGGCTTTCTTT. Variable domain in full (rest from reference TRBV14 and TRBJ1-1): EAGVTQFPSHSVIEKGQTVTLRCDPISGHDNLYWYRRVMGKEIKFLLHFVKESKQDESGMPNNRFLAERTGGTYSTLKVQPAELEDSGVYFCASSLITGVGAFFGQGTRLTVV.

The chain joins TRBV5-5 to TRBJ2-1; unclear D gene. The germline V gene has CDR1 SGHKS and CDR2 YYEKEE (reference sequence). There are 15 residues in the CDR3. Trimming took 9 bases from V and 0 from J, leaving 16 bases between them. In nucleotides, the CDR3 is TGTGCCACCTCTACAGACCCCAGCTCCTACAATGAGCAGTTCTTC. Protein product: CATSTDPSSYNEQFF.

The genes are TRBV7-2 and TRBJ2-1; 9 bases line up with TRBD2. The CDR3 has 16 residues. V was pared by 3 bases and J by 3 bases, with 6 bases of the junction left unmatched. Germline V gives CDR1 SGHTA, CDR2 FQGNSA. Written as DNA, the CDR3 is TGTGCCAGCAGCTTCGGTAGCGGGAGTGTCTACAATGAGCAGTTCTTC. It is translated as CASSFGSGSVYNEQFF. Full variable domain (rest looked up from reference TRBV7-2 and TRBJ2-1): GAGVSQSPSNKVTEKGKDVELRCDPISGHTALYWYRQSLGQGLEFLIYFQGNSAPDKSGLPSDRFSAERTGGSVSTLTIQRTQQEDSAVYLCASSFGSGSVYNEQFFGPGTRLTVL.

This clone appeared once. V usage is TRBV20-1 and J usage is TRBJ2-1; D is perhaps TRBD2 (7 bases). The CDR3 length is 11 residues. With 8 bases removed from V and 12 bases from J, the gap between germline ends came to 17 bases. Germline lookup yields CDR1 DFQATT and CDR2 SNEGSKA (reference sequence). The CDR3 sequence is CSYGGPGGQFF. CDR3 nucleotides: TGCAGTTACGGGGGGCCCGGGGGGCAGTTCTTC.

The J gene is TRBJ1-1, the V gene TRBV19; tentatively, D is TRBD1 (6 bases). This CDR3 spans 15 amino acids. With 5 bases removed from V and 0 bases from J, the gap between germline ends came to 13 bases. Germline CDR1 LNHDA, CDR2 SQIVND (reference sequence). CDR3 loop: CASSSHGQLNTEAFF. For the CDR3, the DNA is TGTGCCAGTAGTTCTCACGGACAGTTGAACACTGAAGCTTTCTTT.